This TCR beta chain appears in the sequencing data of a study of cytomegalovirus exposure and HLA in healthy donors. A multiplex PCR was run with 60 Vbeta primers and 13 Jbeta primers. Measured with immunoSEQ multiplex PCR; TCRdb has only the in-frame clones, and not every one. The repertoire holds some 90,000 clones, with 60% to 80% as singletons. CDR3 length: 15 residues. CDR1 and CDR2 from the germline V gene are LNHNV and YYDKDF (reference sequence). Between the trimmed V and J ends, which lost 2 bases and 6 bases, there was a span of 15 bases. V is TRBV15 and J is TRBJ2-3; tentatively, D is TRBD2 (5 bases). The sample was PBMCs. This receptor was identified in a female donor in good health and CMV-seronegative. CDR3 in amino acids: CATSRPPDGLDTQYF. CDR3 coding DNA: TGTGCCACCAGCAGACCCCCTGACGGACTGGATACGCAGTATTTT.